This entry is about one T cell receptor beta chain. The table came from immunoSEQ multiplex PCR; TCRdb's copy has only in-frame clones and leaves some out. The repertoire holds over a million clones, with around 95% as singletons. Trimming stripped 1 base from V and 3 bases from J, with 18 bases between. The CDR3 runs to 17 residues. Germline V CDR1 and CDR2: LGHNT, FRNRAP. The data stem from a study of shared clonotypes between healthy human individuals. The receptor was derived from a man aged 25 to 40 in good health. The sequenced sample consisted of naive CD4+ T cells sorted from blood. Subset of the sample: CD45RA+ positively selected. V usage is TRBV12-5 and J usage is TRBJ1-1; perhaps TRBD1 as D (5 bases). The CDR3 loop is CASGLGNYRIGYTEAFF. The CDR3 coding sequence is TGTGCTAGTGGTTTGGGGAACTACAGGATTGGGTACACTGAAGCTTTCTTT. The full variable domain, in which reference TRBV12-5 and TRBJ1-1 provide the parts outside the CDR3, is DARVTQTPRHKVTEMGQEVTMRCQPILGHNTVFWYRQTMMQGLELLAYFRNRAPLDDSGMPKDRFSAEMPDATLATLKIQPSEPRDSAVYFCASGLGNYRIGYTEAFFGQGTRLTVV.